This T cell receptor (beta chain) was captured by sequencing in a study of blood T cell repertoires in COVID-19 (dated by TCRdb to 2019 to 2021). Turning to the overall study: Collaborator samples came from the United States, Italy and Spain and covered acute and convalescent phases of COVID-19. The prospective study material was composed of cDNA or gDNA derived from T cells, B-cell-depleted T cells, or PBMCs. Subjects who had been exposed to COVID-19, were actively infected with it, or had recovered from it provided the deeply sampled blood TCRbeta repertoires that made up the dataset. A freely available public database, intended as a resource for researchers studying the immune response to SARS-CoV-2, is where the repertoires were released. Samples came from the ongoing ImmuneRACE study (first 160 participants) plus 1,254 subjects from 6 global collaborators. The sample metadata nearly always contained a de-identified subject ID, COVID-19 status, age in years and sex. Where available, HLA class I and class II types were obtained from metadata supplied by the sample provider rather than from assay-based typing. Paper-wide results and their limitations: Clinical and demographic metadata were provided uncurated, with the amount varying by source and participant.

The germline V gene encodes CDR1 LNHDA and CDR2 SQIVND (reference sequence). Germline trimming: 10 bases from V, 4 bases from J; junction bases outside gene matches: 6. The CDR3, cysteine through phenylalanine, is 12 amino acids long. Only the CDR3 region is kept as DNA, spanning 36 bases read in frame from base 1. Comments on this clone: Its antigen specificity is not known. No per-base quality is available; no much larger clone lies one base away.

Whole blood was collected in K2EDTA tubes by collaborating institutions according to the institutions' own protocols. For TCRbeta analysis, collaborators shipped samples in one of three forms: frozen whole blood, isolated PBMCs, or DNA extracted from either of those sample types. TCRbeta CDR3 regions were amplified from genomic DNA using the immunoSEQ Assay, a bias-controlled multiplex PCR. Per the source publication's procedure: The number of nucleated cells in each sample was estimated by amplification of reference gene primers within the assay. To quantify the absolute abundance of each unique TCRbeta CDR3 rearrangement, sequence reads were collapsed and filtered. For each sample, productive Simpson clonality was calculated as the square root of Simpson's diversity index over productive rearrangements. TCRdb obtained this table from immuneACCESS and retained in-frame rearrangements with V and J assigned. These tables miss some clones; where compared with another copy, unresolved V genes account for less than half of the shortfall, and the remainder is unexplained. That table gives V, J and clone size, and the DNA gave D and trimming. The sample has 100,000 to 150,000 clones on record, roughly 90% of them singletons. The ten largest clonotypes hold approximately 8% of the sample.

The receptor comes from a man aged 50-60 years with acute or convalescent COVID-19. The chain is encoded by TRBV19 joined to TRBJ1-2; 7 nucleotides in the junction match TRBD1. Sequencing used peripheral blood. The nucleotides read TGTGCCACGCAGGGACAGAGCTATGGCTACACCTTC. Translation gives CATQGQSYGYTF.